This T cell receptor (beta chain) was found in a study of T cells after yellow fever vaccination (dated by TCRdb to about 2019). With respect to the entire study: Libraries from fractions with low cell numbers were prepared with the SMART-Seq v4 Ultra Low Input RNA kit. To track T-cell clones before and after primary and booster YFV17D yellow fever vaccination, bulk TCR alpha and beta repertoires were sequenced longitudinally. The cohort comprised two healthy male donors, one aged 18 to 29 and one aged 30 to 40 years. Blood was drawn at multiple timepoints before and after primary and secondary immunization, with bulk PBMC replicates and cell subsets isolated. On the study overall, not on this receptor specifically: Compared with the primary T-cell response, the secondary T-cell response was weaker but faster, peaking on day 5 rather than day 15. Because the study included only two donors, the extent to which the findings can be generalized is limited. Computational filtering was needed because FACS-sorted repertoires could contain abundant contaminating clonotypes from the bulk population. A small fraction of clonotypes appeared in both the CD4 and CD8 compartments, likely as a result of convergent recombination. After the booster, most of the clones that had expanded following primary vaccination were detected again (almost 98% of CD4 and around 87% of CD8), which suggests that memory was broadly maintained.

TCR cDNA was synthesized by 5'RACE template switching, through which a universal primer site and unique molecular identifiers were introduced. Priming of cDNA synthesis was performed from both the TCR alpha and TCR beta constant segments. Library amplification involved two PCR steps, and the second step added sample barcodes and sequencing adapters. Sequencing of libraries was done on Illumina HiSeq 2500 (2x100 bp) or NovaSeq (2x150 bp). In the original analysis: Reads were demultiplexed and collapsed into UMI consensus sequences with MIGEC, and V(D)J alignment was performed with MiXCR. Vaccine-responding clonotypes were identified with edgeR using replicate PBMC samples, with FDR below 0.01 and a log2 fold change above 5 up to day 15 being required. Each bulk clonotype received a CD4 or CD8 identity based on whether the sequenced CD4 or CD8 repertoire contained that clonotype at higher abundance. TCRdb cleaned the public reads at Q25 with fastp, built clones with MiXCR and kept in-frame beta chains. Rows with one shared CDR3 protein collapse into an entry with the most common genes and DNA. The V and J calls here are based on TCRdb, not the publication. For this sample there are hundreds of thousands of distinct CDR3 sequences; about 19% appear just once. Jointly, the top ten make up about 13% of the sample.

Per the publication, the treatment or condition label means: live attenuated yellow fever vaccine strain. At each blood-draw timepoint, two biological replicates of bulk PBMCs were collected. A standard Ficoll-Paque protocol was used to isolate PBMCs from peripheral blood. TriZol was used to extract RNA from bulk PBMCs, from CD4 and CD8 fractions, and from dextramer-positive and dextramer-negative fractions. CDR1 is given as LGHDT and CDR2 as YNNKEL, both from the germline V gene (reference sequence). Trimming costs V 1 base and J 4 bases, and their ends lie 20 bases apart. The CDR3 holds 18 amino acids from the cysteine to the phenylalanine. Only the CDR3 part of the read is kept: 54 bases, read in frame from the first base. This clonotype has more than one count but fewer than ten. Its antigen is unknown. No base quality values were provided; no much bigger clone lies one nucleotide off.

The rearrangement joined TRBV3-1 to TRBJ1-3, and perhaps TRBD1 as D gene, on 6 matching bases. This TCR was sampled from a man in his thirties or forties who received the YFV17D yellow fever vaccine. The sequenced sample was PBMCs, obtained 15 days after the yellow fever booster vaccination. CDR3 reads: CASSQVPLGGAYGNTIYF. The DNA reads TGTGCCAGCAGCCAAGTACCCCTGGGGGGGGCCTACGGAAACACCATATATTTT. Beyond the CDR3, the reference TRBV3-1 and TRBJ1-3 genes provide the residues; the full variable domain reads: DTAVSQTPKYLVTQMGNDKSIKCEQNLGHDTMYWYKQDSKKFLKIMFSYNNKELIINETVPNRFSPKSPDKAHLNLHINSLELGDSAVYFCASSQVPLGGAYGNTIYFGEGSWLTVV.